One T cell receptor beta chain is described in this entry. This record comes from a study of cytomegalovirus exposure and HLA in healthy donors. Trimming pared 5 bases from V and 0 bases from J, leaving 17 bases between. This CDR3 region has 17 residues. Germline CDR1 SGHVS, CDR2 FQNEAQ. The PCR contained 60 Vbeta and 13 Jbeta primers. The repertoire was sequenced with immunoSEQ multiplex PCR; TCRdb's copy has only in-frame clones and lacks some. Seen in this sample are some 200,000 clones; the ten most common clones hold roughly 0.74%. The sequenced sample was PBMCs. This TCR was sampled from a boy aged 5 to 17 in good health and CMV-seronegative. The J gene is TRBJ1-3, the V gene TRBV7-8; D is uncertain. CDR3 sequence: CASSPTWWASSGNTIYF. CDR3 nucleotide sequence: TGTGCCAGCAGCCCCACTTGGTGGGCAAGCTCTGGAAACACCATATATTTT. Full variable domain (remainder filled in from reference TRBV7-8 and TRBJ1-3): GAGVSQSPRYKVAKRGQDVALRCDPISGHVSLFWYQQALGQGPEFLTYFQNEAQLDKSGLPSDRFFAERPEGSVSTLKIQRTQQEDSAVYLCASSPTWWASSGNTIYFGEGSWLTVV.